This T cell receptor beta chain was sequenced in a study of blood T cells in healthy people across ages (dated by TCRdb to the mid-2010s). As for the study more broadly: Template switching captured roughly one uniquely barcoded TCR beta cDNA molecule per two T cells in model experiments. The study analyzed two additional independent replicas of 1 million unique cDNA reads from the same blood draw for two donors, one aged 18 to 29 and one aged 80 or older. To avoid experimental bias, donors of different ages were randomly spread across the sequencing lanes. The study measured age-related changes in TCR beta repertoire diversity using deep sequencing normalized with unique cDNA molecular identifiers. Four age groups were formed from the donors: young (average 16 years), middle-aged (around 37), aged (about 68) and long-lived (approximately 80). The full study reports these points: Estimates of total diversity based on one million sequenced T cells were regarded as lower bounds and as underestimates. The percentage of naive T cells measured by flow cytometry correlated strongly with observed TCR beta diversity. Because profiling used bulk unsorted PBMCs, naive and antigen-experienced compartments could not be compared conclusively. As age increased, observed TCR beta diversity per million T cells dropped in a roughly linear way, and a significant reduction was already evident by age around 41. Compared with the aged group, more naive CD4+ T cells, fewer expanded clones and increased TCR diversity were shown by the long-lived group, suggesting age selection. Donor CMV infection status was unknown, potentially confounding age-related changes in expanded clonotypes.

CDR3 length: 15 amino acids, cysteine to phenylalanine. This entry keeps only the CDR3 DNA: 45 bases, framed from base 1. Germline trimming amounts to 3 bases on V and 10 bases on J, with 12 as the count of junction bases outside the gene matches. The germline V gene encodes CDR1 DFQATT and CDR2 SNEGSKA (reference sequence). As for this clonotype: Its antigen remains undetermined. Base qualities are missing; no much larger clone stands one base away.

The approximately 41 donors, aged roughly 6 to 100 years, were systemically healthy Caucasian individuals from Russia. Around 10 milliliters of peripheral blood were collected from each donor into EDTA-treated Vacutainer tubes. Ficoll-Paque density-gradient centrifugation was used to isolate PBMCs, with at least 6 million per sample. Total RNA was extracted from PBMCs with Trizol reagent, with at least 5.5 micrograms obtained per sample. For every donor, flow cytometry on a PBMC aliquot measured the percentage of naive CD45RAhigh/CD27high T cells. Libraries came from 5' RACE. Sequencing instrument: Illumina HiSeq 2500. A second 7 to 11 cycle PCR used a sample-barcoded 5' primer and a J-beta primer mix. Each TCR beta cDNA molecule received a unique molecular identifier from a template-switch 5' adaptor carrying 12 random nucleotides. Each sample yielded at least 2.5 million CDR3-containing paired-end reads. First-strand cDNA was synthesized from all RNA with the Mint cDNA synthesis kit, primed by a TRBC-specific oligonucleotide. Following uracil-DNA glycosylase treatment, a first 18-cycle PCR with universal primers M1SS and BC2_uni_R was performed on all cDNA. Per the authors' processing: For normalization, 1 million high-quality reads were randomly selected from each sample, with every read carrying a distinct molecular identifier. Instead of being binned into consensus sequences, reads that shared molecular identifiers were thrown out. MiTCR, with a Q25 quality threshold and the strictest error-elimination algorithm, was used for CDR3 identification, clonotype clustering and error correction. A nonparametric unseen species model using Euler transformation provided a lower-bound estimate of total TCR beta diversity. TCRdb reprocessed the public reads (quality trimming at Q25 with fastp, clone calling with MiXCR) and kept in-frame beta chains. Rows are unified per CDR3 protein, each entry keeping the most common DNA and genes. These V and J calls rely on TCRdb rather than the paper's analysis. The sample data list 780,000 or so distinct CDR3 sequences, and roughly 53% of these were observed just once. The ten largest clones add up to roughly 37% of the sample.

This receptor was identified in an elderly man in good health. Sequenced material: blood. The chain joins TRBV20-1 to TRBJ2-1; TRBD2 matches 10 bases in the middle. In nucleotide form, the sequence is TGCAGTGCTAGCGGAACCTTAGCGGGAGGACAGGAGCAGTTCTTC. It is translated as CSASGTLAGGQEQFF.